This TCR beta chain came from a study of T cells in Graves' hyperthyroidism and ophthalmopathy. Study observations and caveats: Most thyroid clonotypes expanded above 0.001 were also detected in blood.

The source material, RNA transcripts, was used to amplify TCR beta CDR3 regions. The HTBI set primed first-round TCR CDR3 RT-PCR. Via MiXCR, TCRdb re-called the multiplex PCR reads, giving one row per CDR3 protein. The top ten hold around 23% of the sample, which has about 350,000 distinct CDR3 sequences, roughly 13% seen once. Concerning this clonotype: Its antigen is currently unknown.

Trimming removed 4 bases at V and 5 bases at J, with 11 bases between. The CDR3 runs to 14 residues. The germline V gene has CDR1 ENHRY and CDR2 SYGVKD. The clonotype originates from a woman aged 25 to 45 with Graves' hyperthyroidism. The sequenced sample consisted of blood. The rearrangement uses TRBV10-3 and TRBJ1-4; D not certain. The CDR3, as DNA: TGTGCCATCAGTGGAGACATGGAGAATGAAAAACTGTTTTTT. Translating gives CAISGDMENEKLFF.